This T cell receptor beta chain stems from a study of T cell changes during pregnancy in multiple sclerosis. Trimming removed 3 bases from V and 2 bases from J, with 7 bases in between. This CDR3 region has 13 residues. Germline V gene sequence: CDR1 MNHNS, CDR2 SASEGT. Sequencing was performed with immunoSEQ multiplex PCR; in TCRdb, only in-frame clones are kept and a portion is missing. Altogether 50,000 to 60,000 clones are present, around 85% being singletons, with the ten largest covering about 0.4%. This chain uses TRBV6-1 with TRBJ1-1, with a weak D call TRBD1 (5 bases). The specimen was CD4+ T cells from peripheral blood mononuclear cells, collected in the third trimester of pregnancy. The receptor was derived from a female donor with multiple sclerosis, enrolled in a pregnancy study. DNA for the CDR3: TGTGCCAGCAGTGACAGGGAAAACACTGAAGCTTTCTTT. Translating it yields CASSDRENTEAFF.